Following are 17 T cell receptor beta chains from one sample sequenced in a study of blood T cell repertoires in COVID-19. Generated by immunoSEQ multiplex PCR, the TCRdb table keeps only in-frame clones and is missing some. Here the sample spans roughly 180,000 clones, 75% to 90% being singletons. Sequenced sample: PBMCs or T cells enriched from blood (not recorded which). These receptors originate from a man aged 40-50 years who had recovered from COVID-19.

This clone turned up a few times. This chain links TRBV5-1 with TRBJ2-7, with D possibly matching TRBD2 (5 bases). The CDR3 sequence is 13 residues long. V dropped 8 bases and J dropped 3 bases, with 15 bases sitting between them. The germline gives CDR1 SGHRS, CDR2 YFSETQ. The CDR3 loop reads CASGRRAGYEQYF. The CDR3 coding sequence is TGCGCCAGTGGGCGGCGGGCGGGCTACGAGCAGTACTTC.

This rearrangement joins TRBV7-2 to TRBJ1-1, with D possibly being TRBD1 (5 bases). The CDR3 is 14 amino acids. Trimming shortened V by 5 bases and J by 5 bases, and 15 bases separated the two germline ends. The germline V gene encodes CDR1 SGHTA and CDR2 FQGNSA. The CDR3 loop is CASSLLEPGTEAFF. The CDR3 region has the DNA TGTGCCAGCAGCCTCTTGGAGCCAGGGACTGAAGCTTTCTTT.

J is TRBJ1-2 and V is TRBV7-2; no firm D call. Per germline, CDR1 SGHTA and CDR2 FQGNSA. V gave up 1 base and J gave up 5 bases, with 5 bases separating them. There are 12 residues in the CDR3. Written as DNA, the CDR3 is TGTGCCAGCAGCTTAGTCGGGTATGGCTACACCTTC. Translation: CASSLVGYGYTF.

This clone was seen only once. The chain couples TRBV18 to TRBJ2-3; D gene ambiguous. Germline V lookup: CDR1 KGHSH, CDR2 LQKENI. The CDR3 runs to 13 residues. V was shortened by 3 bases and J by 6 bases, with 10 bases between the two germline ends. The CDR3 is CASSPPPRDTQYF. The CDR3 DNA is TGTGCCAGCTCACCGCCCCCTCGGGATACGCAGTATTTT.

The chain combines TRBV2 with TRBJ2-5; D is perhaps TRBD2 (6 bases). Germline lookup yields CDR1 SNHLY and CDR2 FYNNEI. Trimming left V 1 base short and J 4 bases short, with 13 bases between. The CDR3 has 15 amino acids. The CDR3, as DNA: TGTGCCAGCAGTGAAGATGGCAGGCGGGGAGAGACCCAGTACTTC. The encoded protein is CASSEDGRRGETQYF.

The chain joins TRBV6-1 to TRBJ1-4; 12 nucleotides align to TRBD1. Germline-derived CDR1 and CDR2 are MNHNS and SASEGT. There are 15 residues in the CDR3. The trim removed 3 bases at V and 7 bases at J, leaving 3 bases unmatched. CDR3 nucleotide sequence: TGTGCCAGCAGTGACCCGGGACAGGGGGCTGAAAAACTGTTTTTT. This codes for CASSDPGQGAEKLFF.

The genes are TRBV9 and TRBJ2-1; 14 bases are shared with TRBD2. The V gene's germline CDR1 is SGDLS and CDR2 YYNGEE. J gave up 8 bases and V 6 bases, and 10 bases lay outside the gene matches. The CDR3 is 16 amino acids. CDR3 DNA: TGTGCCAGCAACCCCTCGGGGACTAGCGGGAGAGATGAGCAGTTCTTC. Its protein is CASNPSGTSGRDEQFF.

The chain recombines TRBV7-9 with TRBJ1-1, with a weak D call TRBD1 (6 bases). With 2 bases removed from V and 12 bases from J, the gap between germline ends came to 10 bases. The CDR3 has 11 residues. CDR1 and CDR2 (germline): SEHNR, FQNEAQ (reference sequence). The CDR3 region is CASSLSRDTFF. CDR3 sequence (DNA): TGTGCCAGCAGCTTAAGCCGGGACACTTTCTTT.

CDR3 amino acids: CASSVDTSGGNTDTQYF. Written as DNA, the CDR3 is TGTGCCAGCAGCGTAGACACTAGCGGGGGGAACACAGATACGCAGTATTTT. This chain connects TRBV9 to TRBJ2-3; 12 nucleotides match TRBD2. Germline V gives CDR1 SGDLS, CDR2 YYNGEE. The CDR3 extends over 17 amino acids. The J segment lost 2 bases and the V segment lost 0 bases, leaving 4 bases of the junction unmatched.

The rearrangement links TRBV27 to TRBJ2-2, with 9 bases matching TRBD2. This CDR3 contains 17 residues. V shed 3 bases and J 5 bases; nucleotides not matched to a gene: 10. Germline CDR1 reads MNHEY; CDR2 reads SMNVEV (reference sequence). The CDR3 DNA is TGTGCCAGCAGTTTGGTTAGCGGGAGTGTGCGTACCGGGGAGCTGTTTTTT. The encoded protein is CASSLVSGSVRTGELFF.

The V gene is TRBV7-6, the J gene TRBJ2-7; TRBD1 agrees at 7 bases. This CDR3 is 15 amino acids long. V was pared by 5 bases and J by 5 bases, with 12 bases of the junction left unmatched. Germline CDR1 and CDR2: SGHVS and FNYEAQ. CDR3 bases: TGTGCCAGCAGCCCTCCTTTGACAGGGCACCACGAGCAGTACTTC. It specifies CASSPPLTGHHEQYF.

The chain recombines TRBV9 with TRBJ2-7, with TRBD2 matching 12 bases. The V and J ends lost 0 bases and 3 bases, in that order; junction bases with no gene match: 1. This CDR3 region has 15 residues. Germline values: CDR1 SGDLS, CDR2 YYNGEE. The CDR3 bases are TGTGCCAGCAGCGTAGGGACTAGCGGGAACTACGAGCAGTACTTC. It specifies CASSVGTSGNYEQYF.

V usage is TRBV2 and J usage is TRBJ2-1; TRBD2 might be the D (6 bases). V was cut by 6 bases and J by 2 bases, with 20 bases left in between. The CDR3 runs 17 residues. Germline assignment: CDR1 SNHLY and CDR2 FYNNEI. CDR3 nucleotides: TGTGCCAGCAGAGCCAGGCCTACGGGGGTACCCTACAATGAGCAGTTCTTC. As protein: CASRARPTGVPYNEQFF.

The rearrangement uses TRBV27 and TRBJ1-2; no clear D gene. CDR1 MNHEY and CDR2 SMNVEV come from the germline V gene (reference sequence). This CDR3 is 12 amino acids long. V was trimmed by 5 bases and J by 4 bases, leaving 8 bases between them. DNA for the CDR3: TGTGCCAGCAGTCCACGGGGCTATGGCTACACCTTC. Translating gives CASSPRGYGYTF.

This clone was seen a handful of times. This rearrangement joins TRBV5-1 to TRBJ1-5; D is ambiguous. This CDR3 is 14 amino acids long. Germline CDR1 is SGHRS and CDR2 is YFSETQ. Between the trimmed V and J ends, which lost 0 bases and 4 bases, there was a span of 8 bases. CDR3 in DNA: TGCGCCAGCAGCTTGGATTCCGCGAATCAGCCCCAGCATTTT. Translating it yields CASSLDSANQPQHF.

The chain joins TRBV19 to TRBJ1-5; D might be TRBD1 (5 bases). The CDR3 totals 15 residues. V was pared by 4 bases and J by 0 bases, with 10 bases between. CDR1 LNHDA and CDR2 SQIVND come from the germline V gene (reference sequence). In DNA form, the CDR3 reads TGTGCCAGTAGTAGGGAGGGGTATAGCAATCAGCCCCAGCATTTT. Its translation is CASSREGYSNQPQHF.

The chain couples TRBV27 to TRBJ2-1, with 10 bases that match TRBD2. Per the germline V gene, CDR1 is MNHEY and CDR2 is SMNVEV (reference sequence). The CDR3 loop spans 13 amino acids. V dropped 9 bases and J dropped 7; count of bases not matched to a gene: 6. DNA for the CDR3: TGTGCCAGTACAGCGGGGGGGAGGAATGAGCAGTTCTTC. Translation: CASTAGGRNEQFF.